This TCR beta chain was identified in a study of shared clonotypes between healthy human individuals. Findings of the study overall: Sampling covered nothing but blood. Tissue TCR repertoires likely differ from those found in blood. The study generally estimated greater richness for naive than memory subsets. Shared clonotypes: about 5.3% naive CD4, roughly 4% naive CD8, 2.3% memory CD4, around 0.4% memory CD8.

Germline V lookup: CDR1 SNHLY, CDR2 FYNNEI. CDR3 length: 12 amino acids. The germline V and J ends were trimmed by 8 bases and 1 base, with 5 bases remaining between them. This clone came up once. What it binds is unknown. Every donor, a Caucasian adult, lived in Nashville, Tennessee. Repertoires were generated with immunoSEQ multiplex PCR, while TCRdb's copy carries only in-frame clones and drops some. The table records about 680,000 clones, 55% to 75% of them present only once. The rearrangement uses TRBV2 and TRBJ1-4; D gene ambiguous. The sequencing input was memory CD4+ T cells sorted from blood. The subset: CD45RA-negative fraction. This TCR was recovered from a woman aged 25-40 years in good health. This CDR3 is CASGVTNEKLFF. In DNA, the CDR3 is TGTGCCAGCGGAGTAACTAATGAAAAACTGTTTTTT.